The text below deals with one T cell receptor (beta chain). Its antigen is unknown. This sample was taken from a study of T cell responses to AZD1222 COVID-19 vaccine. Study results and caveats: The number of AZD1222 recipients seropositive at baseline was only five or six. Mapped onto spike, vaccine-associated CD4 TCRs spanned it and were dominant at 160-218 and 743-854. Increases in Spike-specific TCR breadth and depth were seen after two AZD1222 doses. Clonal diversity may have been underestimated in mostly white British donors.

Generated by immunoSEQ multiplex PCR, the TCRdb table keeps only in-frame clones and is missing some. The table has 100,000 to 130,000 clones, 87% seen once; the top ten hold approximately 4%. V shed 2 bases and J shed 3 bases, with 14 bases lying between them. Germline CDR1 MNHEY, CDR2 SVGAGI. The CDR3 contains 15 residues. Sequenced here: peripheral blood, sampled on day 0 of AZD1222 vaccination. This TCR was recovered from an adult in good health. The chain has TRBV6-5 and TRBJ2-7; maybe TRBD2 (5 bases). This CDR3 is CASSYKRTVLYEQYF. The CDR3 DNA sequence: TGTGCCAGCAGTTACAAAAGGACTGTCCTCTACGAGCAGTACTTC.